The T cell receptor beta chain described here comes from a study of cytomegalovirus exposure and HLA in healthy donors. It was with 60 Vbeta and 13 Jbeta primers that the PCR ran. Generated by immunoSEQ multiplex PCR, the TCRdb table keeps only in-frame clones and is missing some. The sample holds about 150,000 clones, around 75% seen once. Germline V gene sequence: CDR1 MNHNS, CDR2 SASEGT. V shed 0 bases and J 1 base; nucleotides not matched to a gene: 8. CDR3 length: 18 residues. On this clone: Its antigen is not known.

Findings of the study overall: Rare TCR sequences predominated, though certain public TCRs were found in many donors. Listed as cytomegalovirus-associated were about 160 TCR beta chains.

Sequencing was done on a sample of PBMCs. V and J are TRBV6-1 and TRBJ1-3, with TRBD1 identical over 8 bases. The TCR originated in a human donor in good health. CDR3: CASSEALRGPPSGNTIYF. The CDR3 nucleotides are TGTGCCAGCAGTGAAGCGCTCAGGGGGCCGCCGTCTGGAAACACCATATATTTT.